This T cell receptor (beta chain) was identified in a study of blood T cells in healthy people across ages. There are 15 residues in the CDR3. Trimming pared 4 bases from V and 2 bases from J, leaving 11 bases between. CDR1 and CDR2 from the germline V gene are KGHDR and SFDVKD. Samples each yielded at least 6 micrograms of total RNA. Study conclusions and caveats: Per million T cells, TCR beta diversity dropped about linearly as age rose. The long-lived group displayed more naive CD4+ cells, plus higher diversity, than the aged donors did.

Details on this clonotype: Its antigen is still unknown.

Then a second PCR, running about 7 to 11 cycles, was carried out with a sample-barcoded 5' primer and a J-beta primer mix. In TCRdb, the 5' RACE reads were re-called with MiXCR into one record per CDR3 protein. Of some 900,000 distinct CDR3 sequences in the sample, around 49% were seen once. The receptor was isolated from a man aged 25 to 45 in good health. Sequencing input: blood. V is TRBV24-1 and J is TRBJ1-5; D is ambiguous. CDR3 sequence reads: CATSDHDKGNQPQHF. The CDR3 nucleotides read TGTGCCACCAGTGACCACGACAAGGGCAATCAGCCCCAGCATTTT.